What follows describes a single TCR beta chain. Enrollment of patients from Seattle took place during active infection, with longitudinal follow-up. The sample comes from a study of blood T cell repertoires in COVID-19. At the level of the study: From the United States, Italy and Spain came samples of acute and convalescent COVID-19.

The authors' processing: Reference gene primers were amplified, and this amplification served to estimate nucleated cell counts. The assay was immunoSEQ multiplex PCR, and TCRdb's table has in-frame clones only and misses some. From that table come the V and J calls and clone size; the DNA was used to work out D and trimming. The sample shows 150,000 or so clones, roughly 85% of them seen only once. This CDR3 comprises 12 residues. CDR1 and CDR2 from the germline V gene are GTSNPN and SVGIG (reference sequence). Trimming removed 6 bases from V and 1 base from J, with 9 bases in between. The V call is TRBV30, the J call TRBJ1-1; no definite D call. Sequenced: peripheral blood. This receptor was obtained from a woman aged 60 to 75 with COVID-19, enrolled during active disease. The DNA of the CDR3 is TGTGCCTGTACACAGACGAACACTGAAGCTTTCTTT. Its translation: CACTQTNTEAFF.